This TCR beta chain was identified during a study of CD8+ T cells in alopecia areata. Study findings and constraints: Resident alphabeta T-cell populations of normal skin are likewise subject to sequencing in scalp samples. It was less clear whether patients shared TCRs than it was in mice, possibly because of HLA.

cDNA serving as the sequencing template came from extracted, reverse transcribed RNA. The table came from immunoSEQ multiplex PCR; TCRdb's copy has only in-frame clones and leaves some out. This repertoire shows around 120,000 clones, approximately 60% found once; its top ten account for about 3%. This clone was observed once. Its target is not known. Trimming cost V 7 bases and J 5 bases, with 17 bases left between them. The length of the CDR3 is 13 residues. Germline lookup yields CDR1 SQVTM and CDR2 ANQGSEA. Sequencing was done on a sample of CD4+ T cells sorted from blood. The origin of this receptor is a human donor in good health. This chain connects TRBV29-1 to TRBJ1-1, with D uncertain. CDR3 loop: CSARENLQTEAFF. In DNA, the CDR3 is TGCAGCGCCCGGGAGAACCTTCAAACTGAAGCTTTCTTT.